A selection of T cell receptor beta chains follows, all from one sample in a study of breast tumors, draining lymph nodes, adjacent tissues. Using its own MiXCR run on the multiplex PCR reads, TCRdb lists one record per CDR3 protein. This table holds under 250,000 distinct CDR3 sequences, approximately 31% found once. Sequencing used axillary lymph node tissue. The source is a female donor with breast cancer. Some clones in this sample may be carry-over from other donors' samples. Both conserved end residues are part of each CDR3. Fields, in order: CDR3 protein, CDR3 DNA, D gene, J gene, V gene, clone size. D genes are given only for firm matches. A row's size may be missing; if present it is once, few, many or a size class.

CDR3aa: CSVEGLPPASYNEQFF
CDR3nt: TGCAGCGTTGAAGGGCTACCTCCCGCCTCCTACAATGAGCAGTTCTTC
d_gene: .
j_gene: TRBJ2-1
v_gene: TRBV29-1
abundance: many

CDR3aa: CASLDQGKGETQYF
CDR3nt: TGTGCCAGCTTAGACCAGGGGAAGGGAGAGACCCAGTACTTC
d_gene: .
j_gene: TRBJ2-5
v_gene: TRBV25-1
abundance: .

CDR3aa: CACSQPQRGGDQATQYF
CDR3nt: TGTGCCTGCAGCCAACCCCAGCGAGGGGGCGACCAAGCGACCCAGTACTTC
d_gene: TRBD1
j_gene: TRBJ2-5
v_gene: TRBV9
abundance: .

CDR3aa: CASSLEGLQDTQYF
CDR3nt: TGCGCCAGCAGCTTAGAAGGTCTCCAAGACACCCAGTACTTC
d_gene: .
j_gene: TRBJ2-5
v_gene: TRBV5-1
abundance: many

CDR3aa: CASSEGQAEAFF
CDR3nt: TGTGCCAGCAGTGAGGGACAGGCGGAAGCTTTCTTT
d_gene: TRBD1
j_gene: TRBJ1-1
v_gene: TRBV25-1
abundance: many

CDR3aa: CASSVTSGGRHEQFF
CDR3nt: TGTGCCAGCAGTGTCACTAGCGGAGGGAGACATGAGCAGTTCTTC
d_gene: TRBD2
j_gene: TRBJ2-1
v_gene: TRBV28
abundance: few

CDR3aa: CGARAARNTEAFF
CDR3nt: TGCGGGGCCCGGGCAGCCAGGAACACTGAAGCTTTCTTT
d_gene: .
j_gene: TRBJ1-1
v_gene: TRBV20-1
abundance: .

CDR3aa: CSVPDRGSPLHF
CDR3nt: TGCAGTGTTCCGGACAGGGGATCACCCCTCCACTTT
d_gene: TRBD1
j_gene: TRBJ1-6
v_gene: TRBV20-1
abundance: .

CDR3aa: CASSSDRRRANEKLYF
CDR3nt: TGTGCCAGCAGTTCGGACAGGAGGAGGGCTAATGAAAAACTGTACTTC
d_gene: TRBD1
j_gene: TRBJ1-4
v_gene: TRBV7-9
abundance: .

CDR3aa: CASTIGGRGVGNEKLFF
CDR3nt: TGTGCCAGCACGATTGGAGGACGTGGTGTCGGAAATGAAAAACTGTTTTTT
d_gene: .
j_gene: TRBJ1-4
v_gene: TRBV2
abundance: .

CDR3aa: CASSTGRRSNQPQHF
CDR3nt: TGTGCCAGCAGTACAGGGCGACGGAGCAATCAGCCCCAGCATTTT
d_gene: .
j_gene: TRBJ1-5
v_gene: TRBV28
abundance: many